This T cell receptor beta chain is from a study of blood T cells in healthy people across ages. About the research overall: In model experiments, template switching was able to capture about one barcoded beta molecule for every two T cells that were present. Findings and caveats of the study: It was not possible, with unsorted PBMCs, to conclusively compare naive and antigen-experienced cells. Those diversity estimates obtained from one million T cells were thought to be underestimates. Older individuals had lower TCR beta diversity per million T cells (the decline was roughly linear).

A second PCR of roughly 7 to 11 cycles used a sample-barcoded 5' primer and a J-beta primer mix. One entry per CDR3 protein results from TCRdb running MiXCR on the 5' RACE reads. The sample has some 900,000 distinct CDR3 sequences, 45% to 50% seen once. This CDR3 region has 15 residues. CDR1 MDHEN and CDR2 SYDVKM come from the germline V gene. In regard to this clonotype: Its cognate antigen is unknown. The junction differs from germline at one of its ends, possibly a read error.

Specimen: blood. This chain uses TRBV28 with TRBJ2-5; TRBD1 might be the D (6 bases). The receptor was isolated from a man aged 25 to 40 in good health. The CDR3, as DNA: TGTGCCAGCAGTCCCCTACAGGGTTCCCAAGGGACCCAGTACTTC. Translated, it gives CASSPLQGSQGTQYF.